What follows are 7 T cell receptor beta chains derived from one specimen sequenced in a study of blood T cell repertoires in COVID-19. This table comes from immunoSEQ multiplex PCR, and its TCRdb copy is limited to in-frame clones, with some not included. The table has about 160,000 clones, roughly 91% seen once; the top ten hold 3.5% to 5%. Sequenced material: peripheral blood. The source is a woman between 45 and 65 years old with acute or convalescent COVID-19.

The V and J genes are TRBV5-1 and TRBJ1-2, with D unresolved. Germline-derived CDR1 and CDR2 are SGHRS and YFSETQ. V was pared by 0 bases and J by 7 bases, with 7 bases between. This CDR3 is built from 12 residues. The CDR3: CASSLDGFGYTF. For the CDR3, the DNA is TGCGCCAGCAGCTTGGACGGGTTTGGCTACACCTTC. Supplemented by reference TRBV5-1 and TRBJ1-2, the full variable domain reads KAGVTQTPRYLIKTRGQQVTLSCSPISGHRSVSWYQQTPGQGLQFLFEYFSETQRNKGNFPGRFSGRQFSNSRSEMNVSTLELGDSALYLCASSLDGFGYTFGSGTRLTVV.

The chain has TRBV9 and TRBJ1-3; D is possibly TRBD1 (5 bases). Germline V gives CDR1 SGDLS, CDR2 YYNGEE. CDR3 length: 17 residues. V was trimmed by 4 bases and J by 0 bases, leaving 17 bases between them. CDR3 residues: CASSPYLWGSSGNTIYF. In DNA form, the CDR3 reads TGTGCCAGCAGCCCTTATCTTTGGGGCAGCTCTGGAAACACCATATATTTT.

This clone came up a few times. The chain has TRBV7-2 and TRBJ1-1; D uncertain. The V end lost 1 base, the J end lost 9 bases, and 12 bases lay between the germline ends. The CDR3 loop spans 13 amino acids. CDR1 is SGHTA and CDR2 is FQGNSA in the germline V gene. This chain's CDR3 is CASSLEGGLQAFF. In DNA form, the CDR3 reads TGTGCCAGCAGCTTAGAAGGAGGGCTTCAAGCTTTCTTT.

V usage is TRBV2 and J usage is TRBJ2-1; 12 bases align to TRBD2. Germline V gene lookup returns CDR1 SNHLY and CDR2 FYNNEI. The trim removed 1 base at V and 4 bases at J, leaving 2 bases unmatched. The CDR3 totals 16 residues. CDR3 nucleotides: TGTGCCAGCAGTGAAGGACTAGCGGGAGTATACAATGAGCAGTTCTTC. Its protein is CASSEGLAGVYNEQFF.

This clone was counted a few times. The chain employs TRBV7-3 and TRBJ2-2; a weak D match, TRBD2 (5 bases). In germline, CDR1 is SGHTA, CDR2 FQGTGA. CDR3 length equals 12 residues. Trimming took off 3 bases at V and 7 bases at J, with 6 bases between the two ends. The CDR3 protein is CASSFGGGELFF. The CDR3 DNA is TGTGCCAGCAGCTTTGGAGGCGGGGAGCTGTTTTTT.

The V and J genes are TRBV5-6 and TRBJ1-6, with D possibly being TRBD1 (5 bases). Germline CDR1 reads SGHDT; CDR2 reads YYEEEE. The CDR3 has 15 residues. V lost 3 bases, J lost 8 bases, and 15 bases lay in between. This chain's CDR3 is CASSSAGRRDSPLHF. Written as DNA, the CDR3 is TGTGCCAGCAGCTCAGCGGGACGGCGAGATTCACCCCTCCACTTT.

This chain links TRBV9 with TRBJ2-1; the D gene is possibly TRBD1 (6 bases). The CDR3 is 14 amino acids. V lost 4 bases and J lost 8, with 16 bases in between. Germline CDR1 reads SGDLS; CDR2 reads YYNGEE. In DNA form, the CDR3 reads TGTGCCAGCAGCCCCCGGCGGACAGAGGATGAGCAGTTCTTC. This gives the protein CASSPRRTEDEQFF.